This T cell receptor beta chain comes out of a study of sequential checkpoint blockade in melanoma. For the study at large: Patients were randomized 1:1 to nivolumab-then-ipilimumab or ipilimumab-then-nivolumab first-line. Each arm's sequence ended with maintenance nivolumab.

This CDR3 is built from 13 residues. The germline V gene encodes CDR1 MGHRA and CDR2 YSYEKL. The V gene lost 4 bases and the J gene lost 1 base, with 8 bases spanning the gap. The treatment here: randomized to nivolumab then ipilimumab (arm A) or the reverse (arm B). No patient had prior DNA-damaging chemotherapy. Live CD3+CD8+ CD19− CD56− cells were sorted from PBMCs. The assay was immunoSEQ multiplex PCR, and TCRdb's table has in-frame clones only and misses some. The table lists 35,000 to 45,000 clones, 70% to 90% of them singletons. The sequences come from CD8+ T cells sorted from blood (inferred from file names), collected from a patient given nivolumab and ipilimumab in sequence. This chain joins TRBV4-1 and TRBJ2-7; D possibly corresponds to TRBD1 (5 bases). This clonotype originated in a human donor with melanoma. The CDR3 loop reads CASSPTVSYEQYF. DNA for the CDR3: TGCGCCAGCAGCCCGACAGTTTCCTACGAGCAGTACTTC.